One sample yielded the 31 T cell receptor beta chains listed below, sequenced in a study of T-cell reconstitution after alpha-beta-depleted transplantation in children. This sample's TCRbeta library carried unique molecular identifier barcodes. Via MiXCR, TCRdb re-called the PCR reads, giving one row per CDR3 protein. Seen here are about 600,000 distinct CDR3 sequences, roughly a tenth observed once, and the top ten hold less than 5%. Material: PBMCs from the stem cell graft donor, obtained from the stem cell graft. The receptors shown here come from a human donor who donated a stem cell graft to a child with acute myeloid leukemia.

This clonotype showed up just a few times. This chain links TRBV12-3 or TRBV12-4 with TRBJ1-1; 9 bases match TRBD1. V was pared by 4 bases and J by 5 bases, with 11 bases of the junction left unmatched. The CDR3 runs to 16 residues. Here the CDR3 DNA reads TGTGCCAGCAGTTCCGGGACAGGGAGCGTTCGGACTGAAGCTTTCTTT. As protein: CASSSGTGSVRTEAFF.

This clonotype was detected only a few times. This chain uses TRBV5-1 with TRBJ2-1; D is possibly TRBD2 (6 bases). With 3 bases removed from V and 9 bases from J, the gap between germline ends came to 19 bases. The germline gives CDR1 SGHRS, CDR2 YFSETQ. CDR3 length: 15 amino acids. The CDR3, as DNA: TGCGCCAGCAGCTCCTACGGGACTGGGTCAGTTGAGCAGTTCTTC. This encodes CASSSYGTGSVEQFF.

This clonotype was found a few times. J is TRBJ2-1 and V is TRBV13; perhaps TRBD2 as D (6 bases). CDR3 length equals 15 residues. V lost 3 bases to trimming and J lost 0 bases, with 9 bases between them. Germline V gene data show CDR1 as PRHDT and CDR2 as FYEKMQ (reference sequence). The CDR3 sequence: CASSFLADSYNEQFF. CDR3 nucleotide sequence: TGTGCCAGCAGCTTCTTAGCGGACTCCTACAATGAGCAGTTCTTC.

This clonotype was counted a few times. CDR3 coding DNA: TGTGCCAGCAGCAGAGGATCGGGACAGGGGCCCAATGAGCAGTTCTTC. Its translation is CASSRGSGQGPNEQFF. The rearrangement joins TRBV9 to TRBJ2-1; 10 bases match TRBD1. After removal of 4 bases from V and 6 bases from J, the junction contained 10 bases not matched to a gene. The CDR3 consists of 16 residues. CDR1 and CDR2 (germline): SGDLS, YYNGEE.

The rearrangement uses TRBV20-1 and TRBJ2-5, with 10 bases aligning to TRBD1. Germline V gene lookup returns CDR1 DFQATT and CDR2 SNEGSKA (reference sequence). CDR3 length equals 14 residues. With V trimmed by 5 bases and J by 7 bases, 10 bases remained unmatched. The CDR3 nucleotides are TGCAGTGCTCTAGACAGGGGGCGCGGAACGACCCAGTACTTC. Translation: CSALDRGRGTTQYF.

This clonotype was seen at least ten times. The chain combines TRBV30 with TRBJ2-2; D gene uncertain. Germline-derived CDR1 and CDR2 are GTSNPN and SVGIG (reference sequence). V was clipped by 2 bases and J by 1 base, with 8 bases between them. The CDR3 runs 14 residues. The CDR3 loop is CAWSLLQNTGELFF. As DNA, the CDR3 is TGTGCCTGGAGTCTCCTCCAGAACACCGGGGAGCTGTTTTTT.

The table lists this clonotype with a few counts. The V call is TRBV5-1, the J call TRBJ2-3; D may be TRBD2 (6 bases). Deletions cut 4 bases from V and 2 bases from J, with 11 bases between. From germline, CDR1 is SGHRS and CDR2 YFSETQ. The length of the CDR3 is 14 residues. This CDR3 is CASSPQRATDTQYF. The CDR3 coding sequence is TGCGCCAGCAGCCCACAGCGGGCCACAGATACGCAGTATTTT.

This clonotype was recorded a few times. The chain employs TRBV5-1 and TRBJ2-3; D may be TRBD1 or TRBD2 (5 bases each). The CDR3 has 15 amino acids. Germline CDR1 reads SGHRS; CDR2 reads YFSETQ. V lost 0 bases and J lost 5, with 13 bases in between. The CDR3 loop is CASSLAGPRGDTQYF. The CDR3, as DNA: TGCGCCAGCAGCTTGGCAGGGCCTCGGGGAGATACGCAGTATTTT.

This clonotype was detected ten times or more. This chain joins TRBV12-3 or TRBV12-4 and TRBJ2-2, with 12 positions matching TRBD2. The CDR3 is 14 amino acids. Losses at the gene ends were 7 bases for V and 8 bases for J; bases not matched to a gene: 5. CDR3 loop: CASTHGLAGGELFF. For the CDR3, the DNA is TGTGCCAGCACTCACGGACTAGCGGGGGGGGAGCTGTTTTTT.

This clonotype has only a few counts. V gene TRBV20-1 combines with J gene TRBJ2-3; possibly TRBD1 or TRBD2 for D (5 bases each). Per germline, CDR1 DFQATT and CDR2 SNEGSKA (reference sequence). Deletions cut 5 bases from V and 4 bases from J, with 28 bases between. This CDR3 contains 18 residues. The CDR3 DNA reads as TGCAGTGCTGATCGTGGTTTGGGGACGGGAACGATCGCAGATACGCAGTATTTT. It codes for CSADRGLGTGTIADTQYF.

This sequence joins TRBV20-1 and TRBJ2-1, with D perhaps TRBD1 (6 bases). Trimming shortened V by 0 bases and J by 4 bases, and 7 bases separated the two germline ends. Per germline, CDR1 DFQATT and CDR2 SNEGSKA (reference sequence). This CDR3 is 13 amino acids long. The CDR3 region has the DNA TGCAGTGCTAGAGATCAGGGGTACAATGAGCAGTTCTTC. Protein sequence: CSARDQGYNEQFF.

This clonotype was counted ten times or more. The rearrangement uses TRBV5-1 and TRBJ2-1; D remains unclear. Germline V gene lookup returns CDR1 SGHRS and CDR2 YFSETQ. Trimming left V 4 bases short and J 6 bases short, with 14 bases between. The CDR3 consists of 14 residues. The CDR3 nucleotides read TGCGCCAGCAGCAGGACCACCGGATCCAATGAGCAGTTCTTC. Translation gives CASSRTTGSNEQFF.

This clonotype was detected a few times. The V call is TRBV6-1, the J call TRBJ2-1, with TRBD2 matching 9 bases. CDR1 is MNHNS and CDR2 is SASEGT in the germline V gene. The CDR3 runs 16 residues. The V and J ends lost 6 bases and 4 bases, in that order; junction bases with no gene match: 10. DNA of the CDR3: TGTGCCAGCAGCCCCAAGGAGACTAGCGGATACAATGAGCAGTTCTTC. Residues: CASSPKETSGYNEQFF.

As concerns this clonotype: This could be a read error, since a much larger clone is one nucleotide away. This chain uses TRBV3-1 with TRBJ2-7, with TRBD1 matching over 10 bases. This CDR3 is built from 15 residues. Germline CDR1 is LGHDT and CDR2 is YNNKEL (reference sequence). The CDR3 sequence is CTSRKGQGIFDEQYF. CDR3 in DNA: TGTACCAGCAGGAAGGGACAGGGGATTTTCGACGAGCAGTACTTC.

This chain connects TRBV27 to TRBJ2-7; 9 bases are a match to TRBD2. The J segment lost 1 base and the V segment lost 5 bases, leaving 12 bases of the junction unmatched. CDR3 size: 17 residues. Per germline, CDR1 MNHEY and CDR2 SMNVEV (reference sequence). DNA for the CDR3: TGTGCCAGCAGTCCGCCCGGTGCAGCGGGAGGTTCCTACGAGCAGTACTTC. Protein: CASSPPGAAGGSYEQYF.

The genes are TRBV6-2 or TRBV6-3 and TRBJ2-7; 8 bases map to TRBD2. Looked up from germline, CDR1 is MNHEY and CDR2 is SVGEGT. V dropped 2 bases and J dropped 0; count of bases not matched to a gene: 6. The CDR3 length is 16 residues. The CDR3 DNA reads as TGTGCCAGCAGTTACCCCAGCGGGAGCTCCTCCTACGAGCAGTACTTC. Amino acid sequence: CASSYPSGSSSYEQYF.

In its sample, this clonotype was seen a few times. One junction end disagrees with the germline gene, perhaps due to a read error. The rearrangement uses TRBV12-3 or TRBV12-4 and TRBJ2-7; D gene uncertain. The CDR3 runs 13 residues. The CDR3 spells CASSFPSSGPRHF. CDR3 coding DNA: TGTGCCAGCAGTTTCCCCTCGTCGGGTCCGCGGCACTTC.

This clonotype has just a few counts. The chain joins TRBV7-9 to TRBJ2-2; TRBD2 aligns across 7 bases. J gave up 6 bases and V 5 bases, and 15 bases lay outside the gene matches. From germline, CDR1 is SEHNR and CDR2 FQNEAQ (reference sequence). The CDR3 contains 17 residues. Here the CDR3 reads CASSVLERERLAGELFF. The DNA for the CDR3 is TGTGCCAGCAGCGTGCTAGAGCGGGAAAGGCTGGCCGGGGAGCTGTTTTTT.

A note on this clonotype: An end of the junction differs from the germline gene, which may be a read error. This chain connects TRBV7-6 to TRBJ2-3; 8 bases agree with TRBD2. Germline V lookup: CDR1 SGHVS, CDR2 FNYEAQ. The CDR3 totals 12 residues. The CDR3 spells CASSLRGDTEYF. The CDR3 nucleotides read TGTGCCAGCAGCCTGCGGGGGGATACGGAGTATTTT.

This chain connects TRBV20-1 to TRBJ1-5, with 9 bases fitting TRBD1. Germline CDR1 reads DFQATT; CDR2 reads SNEGSKA (reference sequence). The CDR3 is made up of 18 amino acids. Here the CDR3 DNA reads TGCAGCGCCAGCAGGGGACAGGGTCTCGTAGGGAGCAATCAGCCCCAGCATTTT. This translates into CSASRGQGLVGSNQPQHF.

Comment on this clonotype: An end of the junction does not agree with germline; a read error may underlie this. The genes are TRBV20-1 and TRBJ2-7, with 8 bases that match TRBD1. The CDR3 extends over 14 amino acids. The germline V gene encodes CDR1 DFQATT and CDR2 SNEGSKA (reference sequence). As DNA, the CDR3 is TGCAGTGCTAGAGATGCAGGGGGCTCCCACGAGCAGTACTTC. Its translation: CSARDAGGSHEQYF.

The rearrangement links TRBV20-1 to TRBJ2-2; maybe TRBD2 (6 bases). The V end was cut by 6 bases, the J end by 0 bases, with 17 bases between. The germline gives CDR1 DFQATT, CDR2 SNEGSKA (reference sequence). CDR3 length: 16 residues. CDR3 nucleotides: TGCAGTGCCCGGGACGGGAGAACGACGAACACCGGGGAGCTGTTTTTT. Protein sequence: CSARDGRTTNTGELFF.

V and J are TRBV29-1 and TRBJ1-1; the D is unclear. The CDR3 contains 12 residues. Per the germline V gene, CDR1 is SQVTM and CDR2 is ANQGSEA. Deletions cut 6 bases from V and 0 bases from J, with 8 bases between. This CDR3 reads CSVGSLNTEAFF. Here the CDR3 DNA reads TGCAGCGTGGGGTCCTTGAACACTGAAGCTTTCTTT. The whole variable domain, filled in from reference TRBV29-1 and TRBJ1-1, reads SAVISQKPSRDICQRGTSLTIQCQVDSQVTMMFWYRQQPGQSLTLIATANQGSEATYESGFVIDKFPISRPNLTFSTLTVSNMSPEDSSIYLCSVGSLNTEAFFGQGTRLTVV.

This clonotype has only a few counts. The chain joins TRBV20-1 to TRBJ2-5; D is possibly TRBD1 (7 bases). Looked up from germline, CDR1 is DFQATT and CDR2 is SNEGSKA (reference sequence). The CDR3 consists of 13 residues. Trimming pared 4 bases from V and 5 bases from J, leaving 14 bases between. The CDR3 region has the DNA TGCAGTGCTACCCCAGGGGGGAGCGAGACCCAGTACTTC. Translated: CSATPGGSETQYF.

There are a few counts of this clonotype. The chain has TRBV7-9 and TRBJ2-7, with 7 bases lining up with TRBD2. Germline trimming cut 6 bases from V and 1 base from J; bases unmatched to any gene: 9. Germline-derived CDR1 and CDR2 are SEHNR and FQNEAQ (reference sequence). CDR3 length: 15 residues. The CDR3 DNA is TGTGCCAGCAGTCCAGGACTAGAGAGATCCTACGAGCAGTACTTC. This sequence encodes CASSPGLERSYEQYF.

The CDR3 coding sequence is TGTGCCTGGAGTGTCCAGGGAGGGAAACTGTTTTTT. Its protein is CAWSVQGGKLFF. The chain combines TRBV30 with TRBJ1-4; possible D gene TRBD1, 5 bases. Germline CDR1 is GTSNPN and CDR2 is SVGIG (reference sequence). V was pared by 0 bases and J by 11 bases, with 10 bases between. CDR3 length: 12 residues.

This sequence joins TRBV20-1 and TRBJ1-2; D perhaps matches TRBD1 (5 bases). This CDR3 spans 16 amino acids. Germline V lookup: CDR1 DFQATT, CDR2 SNEGSKA (reference sequence). Trimming stripped 2 bases from V and 0 bases from J, with 16 bases between. DNA of the CDR3: TGCAGTGCTAGACAGGGCCCTCCGACTACTAACTATGGCTACACCTTC. It encodes CSARQGPPTTNYGYTF.

The sample holds many counts of this clonotype. The chain links TRBV25-1 to TRBJ2-1, with 13 positions matching TRBD2. Trimming removed 4 bases from V and 1 base from J; junction bases left unmatched: 7. This CDR3 is 18 amino acids long. Germline V lookup: CDR1 MGHDK, CDR2 SYGVNS. The CDR3 spells CASSARTSGRGSYNEQFF. The CDR3 DNA sequence: TGTGCCAGCAGTGCCCGGACTAGCGGGAGAGGTTCCTACAATGAGCAGTTCTTC. Combining the CDR3 with reference TRBV25-1 and TRBJ2-1 gives the whole variable domain EADIYQTPRYLVIGTGKKITLECSQTMGHDKMYWYQQDPGMELHLIHYSYGVNSTEKGDLSSESTVSRIRTEHFPLTLESARPSHTSQYLCASSARTSGRGSYNEQFFGPGTRLTVL.

Turning to this clonotype: Sequence at one end of the junction differs from germline and may be a read error. The chain uses TRBV4-2 and TRBJ2-1; 11 nucleotides line up with TRBD2. This CDR3 region has 15 residues. Per the germline V gene, CDR1 is LGHNA and CDR2 is YNFKEQ. CDR3 coding DNA: TGTCCCAGCAGCCCCTGGGCTAGCGGGAGGAATGAGCAGTTCTTC. It is translated as CPSSPWASGRNEQFF.

This clonotype was counted a few times. The rearrangement uses TRBV3-1 and TRBJ2-1; TRBD2 agrees at 8 bases. Germline values: CDR1 LGHDT, CDR2 YNNKEL (reference sequence). This CDR3 region has 15 residues. The trim removed 8 bases at V and 7 bases at J, leaving 13 bases unmatched. For the CDR3, the DNA is TGTGCCAGCGGTGAGGGACTAGGGCTATCAAATGAGCAGTTCTTC. This translates into CASGEGLGLSNEQFF.

A few counts support this clonotype. This chain joins TRBV9 and TRBJ2-5, with no clear D. Germline CDR1 is SGDLS and CDR2 is YYNGEE. This CDR3 is 14 amino acids long. V dropped 0 bases and J dropped 1 base, with 7 bases sitting between them. For the CDR3, the DNA is TGTGCCAGCAGCGTAGATGGAACCCAAGAGACCCAGTACTTC. Translation gives CASSVDGTQETQYF.